The 15 T cell receptor beta chains given below trace back to one sample, sequenced in a study of control samples from healthy donors and cancer patients. Repertoires were generated with immunoSEQ multiplex PCR, while TCRdb's copy carries only in-frame clones and drops some. This table has about 160,000 clones, around 94% appearing once. Sample: PBMCs. The source is a man aged 55 to 70 with colorectal cancer.

The gene calls are TRBV7-9 and TRBJ2-3; 12 bases align to TRBD2. Trimming cost V 4 bases and J 0 bases; bases outside gene matches: 11. The CDR3 extends over 19 amino acids. Germline V lookup: CDR1 SEHNR, CDR2 FQNEAQ (reference sequence). CDR3 protein: CASSSRAGLAGRSTDTQYF. CDR3 nucleotides: TGTGCCAGCAGCTCCCGGGCCGGACTAGCGGGGCGGAGCACAGATACGCAGTATTTT. Based on the CDR3 plus reference TRBV7-9 and TRBJ2-3, the full variable domain is DTGVSQNPRHKITKRGQNVTFRCDPISEHNRLYWYRQTLGQGPEFLTYFQNEAQLEKSRLLSDRFSAERPKGSFSTLEIQRTEQGDSAMYLCASSSRAGLAGRSTDTQYFGPGTRLTVL.

The chain links TRBV3-1 (or the pseudogene TRBV3-2) to TRBJ2-1; no clear D gene. Between the trimmed V and J ends, which lost 0 bases and 12 bases, there was a span of 15 bases. CDR1 LGHDT and CDR2 YNNKEL come from the germline V gene (reference sequence). There are 14 residues in the CDR3. The CDR3 is CASSQDRLPRRQFF. CDR3 bases: TGTGCCAGCAGCCAAGACAGGCTCCCCCGTAGGCAGTTCTTC.

This chain connects TRBV29-1 to TRBJ2-5, with 9 bases lining up with TRBD1. In germline, CDR1 is SQVTM, CDR2 ANQGSEA. The CDR3 totals 13 residues. Unmatched junction bases numbered 6, after V lost 5 bases and J lost 5 bases. CDR3 sequence reads: CSVRDRDTETQYF. The CDR3 DNA sequence: TGCAGCGTTAGGGACAGGGATACGGAGACCCAGTACTTC.

This chain links TRBV2 with TRBJ1-2; D call uncertain. This CDR3 contains 11 residues. CDR1 and CDR2 (germline): SNHLY, FYNNEI. V was shortened by 1 base and J by 6 bases, with 3 bases between the two germline ends. The CDR3 sequence: CASSEGDGYTF. The DNA of the CDR3 is TGTGCCAGCAGTGAAGGGGATGGCTACACCTTC.

This clone is a singleton in its sample. V and J are TRBV30 and TRBJ1-1; no clear D. The germline gives CDR1 GTSNPN, CDR2 SVGIG (reference sequence). The CDR3 length is 11 residues. Deletions cut 5 bases from V and 4 bases from J, with 8 bases between. The CDR3 bases are TGTGCCTGGTCGCAGCGCACTGAAGCTTTCTTT. As protein: CAWSQRTEAFF.

The chain couples TRBV11-2 to TRBJ1-1; D call uncertain. Looked up from germline, CDR1 is SGHAT and CDR2 is FQNNGV. The germline V and J ends were trimmed by 3 bases and 2 bases, with 7 bases remaining between them. This CDR3 is built from 13 residues. The DNA for the CDR3 is TGTGCCAGCAGCTTGCAGCTAAACACTGAAGCTTTCTTT. Translating it yields CASSLQLNTEAFF.

V and J are TRBV6-2 or TRBV6-3 and TRBJ2-1; D is perhaps TRBD2 (6 bases). The CDR3 runs 14 residues. V was trimmed by 9 bases and J by 9 bases, leaving 21 bases between them. The germline V gene encodes CDR1 MNHEY and CDR2 SVGEGT. CDR3 nucleotides: TGTGCCAGTACCCCTGTCTGGGGGGTTGGTGAGCAGTTCTTC. It yields the protein CASTPVWGVGEQFF.

This chain links TRBV4-3 with TRBJ2-1; 7 positions match TRBD1. CDR1 is LGHNA, CDR2 YSLEER, per germline. This CDR3 has 15 residues. V lost 0 bases, J lost 8 bases, and 7 bases stayed unmatched. CDR3 DNA sequence: TGCGCCAGCAGCCAAGATTACAGGGGTTTCGATGAGCAGTTCTTC. It encodes CASSQDYRGFDEQFF.

The chain couples TRBV18 to TRBJ2-7; D gene uncertain. This CDR3 region has 14 residues. Trimming removed 3 bases from V and 1 base from J, with 10 bases in between. The germline gives CDR1 KGHSH, CDR2 LQKENI. CDR3 sequence (DNA): TGTGCCAGCTCACCCGACTGGGAATCCTACGAGCAGTACTTC. This sequence encodes CASSPDWESYEQYF.

This sequence joins TRBV7-8 and TRBJ2-3; D may be TRBD2 (5 bases). The CDR3 is 18 residues long. Germline loops: CDR1 SGHVS, CDR2 FQNEAQ. The V end lost 3 bases, the J end lost 2 bases, and 21 bases lay between the germline ends. The CDR3 sequence is CASSFRSQRERITDTQYF. The CDR3 bases are TGTGCCAGCAGCTTTAGAAGCCAAAGGGAGAGGATCACAGATACGCAGTATTTT.

This chain joins TRBV6-5 and TRBJ2-1; the D gene is possibly TRBD2 (5 bases). The CDR3 is 15 residues long. Trimming cost V 8 bases and J 0 bases, with 14 bases left between them. Germline assignment: CDR1 MNHEY and CDR2 SVGAGI. As DNA, the CDR3 is TGTGCCAGCCGAAGAGCGGTAAACTCCTACAATGAGCAGTTCTTC. It encodes CASRRAVNSYNEQFF.

V is TRBV25-1 and J is TRBJ1-5; D might be TRBD1 (6 bases). Trimming pared 4 bases from V and 2 bases from J, leaving 6 bases between. The CDR3 extends over 13 amino acids. Germline CDR1 is MGHDK and CDR2 is SYGVNS. The CDR3 bases are TGTGCCAGCAGTGGACAGGGCAATCAGCCCCAGCATTTT. It is translated as CASSGQGNQPQHF.

The chain has TRBV6-5 and TRBJ1-4; D is perhaps TRBD1 (5 bases). Germline CDR1 MNHEY, CDR2 SVGAGI. V was cut by 6 bases and J by 7 bases, with 15 bases left in between. The CDR3 has 14 amino acids. In DNA, the CDR3 is TGTGCCAGCAGGACCAACCGGGACTCTGAAAAACTGTTTTTT. This sequence encodes CASRTNRDSEKLFF.

This sequence joins TRBV10-3 and TRBJ1-6, with 9 bases fitting TRBD1. The CDR3 contains 14 residues. Germline V gene lookup returns CDR1 ENHRY and CDR2 SYGVKD. Trimming cost V 6 bases and J 10 bases; bases outside gene matches: 7. The CDR3 region is CAIRGDRDGSPLHF. The CDR3 DNA follows: TGTGCCATCAGGGGGGACAGGGATGGATCACCCCTCCACTTT.

The chain is built from TRBV3-1 (or the pseudogene TRBV3-2) and TRBJ1-2; 9 nucleotides line up with TRBD1. With 4 bases clipped from V and 4 bases from J, the junction kept 10 bases outside the gene matches. The germline gives CDR1 LGHDT, CDR2 YNNKEL (reference sequence). This CDR3 region has 16 residues. CDR3 DNA sequence: TGTGCCAGCAGCCTCCCACCCCGGGACAGGGTCTATGGCTACACCTTC. Translating gives CASSLPPRDRVYGYTF.